This record concerns one T cell receptor beta chain sequence. Its antigen remains unidentified. Sequencing was performed with immunoSEQ multiplex PCR; in TCRdb, only in-frame clones are kept and a portion is missing. The repertoire includes approximately 49,000 clones, roughly 95% of them detected once, and 0.2% to 0.25% sits in the top ten. This entry comes from a study of graft-versus-host responses after intestinal transplantation. Study context: The transplants performed in recipients were multivisceral, liver-intestinal, or isolated intestinal. Every transplant recipient was induced with anti-thymocyte globulin, then maintained on tacrolimus and steroids for roughly 3 years.

Trimming at V came to 7 bases and at J to 1 base, leaving 5 bases not matched to a gene. Germline assignment: CDR1 MNHNY and CDR2 SVGAGI (reference sequence). This CDR3 region has 15 residues. The study's findings and limits: Within allografts, high graft-versus-host to host-versus-graft clonal ratios were seen among patients with graft-donor T cell macrochimerism. Early after transplant, HvG clones declined as circulating GvH clones peaked.

The sequencing here drew on unstimulated CD8+ T cells sorted from spleen or lymph node cells, taken before transplant. The clonotype comes from a human donor who was the organ donor for an intestinal transplant. This chain uses TRBV6-6 with TRBJ1-5; TRBD1 agrees at 9 bases. The CDR3 is CASTGQGRSNQPQHF. The CDR3 nucleotides read TGTGCCAGCACCGGACAGGGGAGGAGCAATCAGCCCCAGCATTTT.